These 30 T cell receptor beta chains share one sample of origin, sequenced in a study of T cells in Graves' hyperthyroidism and ophthalmopathy. Researchers took RNA transcripts and amplified the TCR beta CDR3 regions from them. Using the HTBI primer set, a first-round RT-PCR was run on the TCR CDR3. TCRdb ran MiXCR on the multiplex PCR reads and lists one entry per CDR3 protein. The sample holds a few hundred thousand distinct CDR3 sequences; around 45% are singletons and the top ten take more than 7.5%. The sequenced material came from peripheral blood or thyroid tissue (not recorded which). Source of these receptors: a woman between 18 and 30 years old with Graves' hyperthyroidism.

This clonotype was found once. The chain employs TRBV19 and TRBJ2-7, with 8 nucleotides matching TRBD1. V trimming: 6 bases; J trimming: 5 bases; junction bases outside the gene matches: 3. This CDR3 spans 12 amino acids. CDR1 is LNHDA and CDR2 is SQIVND in the germline V gene (reference sequence). This CDR3 reads CASRQGAHEQYF. CDR3 bases: TGTGCCAGTAGGCAGGGGGCCCACGAGCAGTACTTC.

This clonotype was observed a handful of times. The chain carries TRBV27 and TRBJ2-7; D is undetermined. The CDR3 runs to 14 residues. The V gene's germline CDR1 is MNHEY and CDR2 SMNVEV (reference sequence). V dropped 0 bases and J dropped 5 bases, with 11 bases sitting between them. DNA of the CDR3: TGTGCCAGCAGTTTATCTCCCTGGACCGACGAGCAGTACTTC. Protein product: CASSLSPWTDEQYF.

The rearrangement links TRBV19 to TRBJ1-2; D is unclear. The CDR3 sequence is 13 residues long. Germline CDR1 and CDR2: LNHDA and SQIVND (reference sequence). Trimming took 10 bases from V and 2 from J, leaving 14 bases between them. The CDR3 here is CATGLAGNYGYTF. CDR3 DNA: TGTGCCACTGGACTAGCGGGAAACTATGGCTACACCTTC.

V is TRBV29-1 and J is TRBJ2-7; 8 bases are shared with TRBD1. The germline CDR1 and CDR2 sequences are SQVTM and ANQGSEA. The trim removed 6 bases at V and 4 bases at J, leaving 11 bases unmatched. The CDR3 is 14 residues long. CDR3: CSVYYQGAFYEQYF. The CDR3 DNA sequence: TGCAGCGTCTACTACCAGGGGGCCTTTTACGAGCAGTACTTC.

This clonotype was detected many times. The V and J genes are TRBV18 and TRBJ2-5; D unclear. The CDR3 has 14 residues. Trimming cost V 1 base and J 1 base, with 7 bases left between them. The V gene's germline CDR1 is KGHSH and CDR2 LQKENI. This CDR3 is CASSPRSGQETQYF. The CDR3 nucleotides are TGTGCCAGCTCACCACGTAGTGGCCAAGAGACCCAGTACTTC.

At least ten counts were recorded for this clonotype. The chain couples TRBV3-1 to TRBJ1-2, with D possibly being TRBD1 (6 bases). The V end was cut by 3 bases, the J end by 7 bases, with 12 bases between. Germline CDR1 LGHDT, CDR2 YNNKEL (reference sequence). The CDR3 extends over 13 amino acids. The CDR3 coding sequence is TGTGCCAGCAGCCACGATACAGGGTTTGGCTACACCTTC. Its translation: CASSHDTGFGYTF. Based on the CDR3 plus reference TRBV3-1 and TRBJ1-2, the full variable domain is DTAVSQTPKYLVTQMGNDKSIKCEQNLGHDTMYWYKQDSKKFLKIMFSYNNKELIINETVPNRFSPKSPDKAHLNLHINSLELGDSAVYFCASSHDTGFGYTFGSGTRLTVV.

The gene calls are TRBV20-1 and TRBJ2-3; D is uncertain. V lost 8 bases, J lost 6 bases, and 6 bases lay in between. CDR3 length: 9 residues. CDR1 and CDR2 from the germline V gene are DFQATT and SNEGSKA (reference sequence). CDR3 region: CSTMDTQYF. The DNA for the CDR3 is TGCAGTACTATGGATACGCAGTATTTT.

In this sample, this clonotype turned up many times. DNA for the CDR3: TGCAGTGCTAGAGTCGGGGCTGAGACCGGGGAGCTGTTTTTT. This codes for CSARVGAETGELFF. This sequence joins TRBV20-1 and TRBJ2-2; D is tentatively TRBD1 or TRBD2 (5 bases each). The germline gives CDR1 DFQATT, CDR2 SNEGSKA (reference sequence). CDR3 size: 14 residues. V was pared by 1 base and J by 5 bases, with 11 bases between.

Many counts were recorded for this clonotype. The genes are TRBV20-1 and TRBJ1-6, with D unclear. This CDR3 comprises 17 residues. CDR1 is DFQATT and CDR2 is SNEGSKA in the germline V gene (reference sequence). V lost 5 bases, J lost 6 bases, and 23 bases lay in between. CDR3: CSASQASNLWGNSPLHF. Here the CDR3 DNA reads TGCAGTGCTTCTCAGGCTTCTAACCTCTGGGGTAATTCACCCCTCCACTTT.

This clonotype was counted at least ten times. The chain carries TRBV25-1 and TRBJ1-2; 7 positions match TRBD1. The CDR3 covers 13 residues. CDR1 is MGHDK and CDR2 is SYGVNS in the germline V gene. V lost 7 bases to trimming and J lost 2 bases; unmatched junction nucleotides: 4. The CDR3 DNA is TGTGCCAGCACTCCACAGGGGAACTATGGCTACACCTTC. As protein: CASTPQGNYGYTF.

This clonotype was recorded many times. The genes are TRBV7-9 and TRBJ2-2; D may be TRBD2 (6 bases). Germline V gives CDR1 SEHNR, CDR2 FQNEAQ (reference sequence). Trimming took 5 bases from V and 0 from J, leaving 16 bases between them. The CDR3 has 17 amino acids. The CDR3 region has the DNA TGTGCCAGCAGCCCTAGAGGCGGGACCACGAACACCGGGGAGCTGTTTTTT. Translating gives CASSPRGGTTNTGELFF. The full variable domain, rest sourced from reference TRBV7-9 and TRBJ2-2, is DTGVSQNPRHKITKRGQNVTFRCDPISEHNRLYWYRQTLGQGPEFLTYFQNEAQLEKSRLLSDRFSAERPKGSFSTLEIQRTEQGDSAMYLCASSPRGGTTNTGELFFGEGSRLTVL.

The V call is TRBV4-1, the J call TRBJ1-1, with TRBD1 matching over 11 bases. CDR1 MGHRA and CDR2 YSYEKL come from the germline V gene. V trimming: 1 base; J trimming: 7 bases; junction bases outside the gene matches: 5. The CDR3 extends over 15 amino acids. CDR3 in DNA: TGCGCCAGCAGCCAAGTGGGACAGGGGGGGATTGAAGCTTTCTTT. Residues: CASSQVGQGGIEAFF.

Turning to this clonotype: A much larger clonotype is one base distant, so this may be a read error. The V gene is TRBV6-1, the J gene TRBJ1-6, with 10 bases identical to TRBD1. The CDR3 contains 17 residues. The germline gives CDR1 MNHNS, CDR2 SASEGT. CDR3 sequence: CASSKKPGQGNNSPPHF. Written as DNA, the CDR3 is TGTGCCAGCAGTAAGAAACCGGGACAGGGGAATAATTCACCCCCCCACTTT.

This chain uses TRBV29-1 with TRBJ1-6; D may be TRBD1 (5 bases). Germline V CDR1 and CDR2: SQVTM, ANQGSEA. The length of the CDR3 is 17 residues. V was shortened by 4 bases and J by 2 bases, with 18 bases between the two germline ends. CDR3 loop: CSVGGDSGRTYNSPLHF. The CDR3 DNA is TGCAGCGTTGGGGGGGATAGCGGGAGAACCTATAATTCACCCCTCCACTTT.

J is TRBJ1-1 and V is TRBV20-1; 7 bases fit TRBD1. Germline V gene sequence: CDR1 DFQATT, CDR2 SNEGSKA (reference sequence). V shed 0 bases, J shed 1 base, and the junction held 2 bases outside the gene matches. The CDR3 spans 14 residues. DNA for the CDR3: TGCAGTGCTAGAGAGAGGGGGCAGAACACTGAAGCTTTCTTT. This sequence encodes CSARERGQNTEAFF.

This clonotype was picked up many times. The chain joins TRBV7-9 to TRBJ1-6; D gene ambiguous. This CDR3 comprises 12 residues. V shed 5 bases and J shed 10 bases, with 9 bases lying between them. Germline V gene data show CDR1 as SEHNR and CDR2 as FQNEAQ (reference sequence). CDR3 coding DNA: TGTGCCAGCAGCGCGATCGAATCACCCCTCCACTTT. Its translation: CASSAIESPLHF.

This clonotype was detected ten times or more. The chain couples TRBV5-1 to TRBJ1-2; D might be TRBD1 (6 bases). The length of the CDR3 is 12 residues. Germline V lookup: CDR1 SGHRS, CDR2 YFSETQ. V lost 7 bases and J 6 bases, leaving 13 bases between the germline ends. The chain's CDR3 is CASGGGGDGYTF. The CDR3 DNA reads TGCGCCAGCGGAGGGGGTGGGGATGGCTACACCTTC. Together with reference TRBV5-1 and TRBJ1-2, the CDR3 gives the full variable domain: KAGVTQTPRYLIKTRGQQVTLSCSPISGHRSVSWYQQTPGQGLQFLFEYFSETQRNKGNFPGRFSGRQFSNSRSEMNVSTLELGDSALYLCASGGGGDGYTFGSGTRLTVV.

This rearrangement joins TRBV4-1 to TRBJ2-2; D may be TRBD2 (6 bases). This CDR3 has 15 amino acids. V lost 5 bases to trimming and J lost 1 base, with 11 bases between them. CDR1 and CDR2 (germline): MGHRA, YSYEKL. The CDR3 DNA follows: TGCGCCAGCAGCACGGGACTCGGGAACACCGGGGAGCTGTTTTTT. It codes for CASSTGLGNTGELFF.

About this clonotype: The CDR3 ends on some other residue instead of the conserved phenylalanine or tryptophan, so this is likely a read error. Because the CDR3's place on the DNA is in doubt, the DNA is left out and the CDR3 is given as listed by TCRdb. The chain joins TRBV12-3 or TRBV12-4 to TRBJ1-2. The CDR3 spans 8 residues, counting both ends. The CDR3 sequence: CASSFGVG.

V and J are TRBV6-2 or TRBV6-3 and TRBJ1-5, with D perhaps TRBD1 (5 bases). V dropped 6 bases and J dropped 6 bases, with 12 bases sitting between them. This CDR3 is built from 13 residues. The germline V gene has CDR1 MNHEY and CDR2 SVGEGT. CDR3 sequence (DNA): TGTGCCAGCAGCCAAAGGAGGGGTCAGCCCCAGCATTTT. Encoded protein: CASSQRRGQPQHF.

There are many counts of this clonotype. For the CDR3, the DNA is TGCAGTGCTAGTCGGGGGGGGAACACTGAAGCTTTCTTT. Protein: CSASRGGNTEAFF. This chain uses TRBV20-1 with TRBJ1-1, with D possibly TRBD1 on 5 matching bases. Germline CDR1 reads DFQATT; CDR2 reads SNEGSKA (reference sequence). CDR3 length: 13 amino acids. V gave up 3 bases and J gave up 1 base, with 9 bases separating them.

This clonotype has a handful of counts. V and J are TRBV20-1 and TRBJ2-7; 9 positions match TRBD1. The DNA end favors TRBJ2-4, so the J call may be wrong. From germline, CDR1 is DFQATT and CDR2 SNEGSKA (reference sequence). CDR3 size: 12 residues. CDR3 sequence: CSAGTGSDIQYF. Here the CDR3 DNA reads TGCAGTGCCGGGACAGGGTCGGACATTCAGTACTTC.

A remark on this clonotype: This clone may be a read error of a much larger clone one base away. The V gene is TRBV12-3 or TRBV12-4, the J gene TRBJ2-2; tentatively, D is TRBD1 (6 bases). The CDR3 runs 15 residues. The CDR3 sequence: CASSSGQRNTGELLF. CDR3 in DNA: TGTGCCAGCAGTTCCGGACAGCGAAACACCGGGGAGCTGCTTTTT.

The rearrangement uses TRBV20-1 and TRBJ2-2, with a possible D match to TRBD2 (5 bases). The length of the CDR3 is 13 residues. Germline V lookup: CDR1 DFQATT, CDR2 SNEGSKA (reference sequence). V lost 1 base to trimming and J lost 7 bases, with 10 bases between them. The CDR3 spells CSARGETSGELFF. The CDR3 region has the DNA TGCAGTGCTAGAGGCGAAACTAGCGGGGAGCTGTTTTTT.

This clonotype was detected many times. This sequence joins TRBV5-1 and TRBJ1-1; D is undetermined. Germline V lookup: CDR1 SGHRS, CDR2 YFSETQ. This CDR3 region has 14 residues. V gave up 1 base and J gave up 1 base, with 8 bases separating them. CDR3 in DNA: TGCGCCAGCAGCTTGTCTTCAGAGAACACTGAAGCTTTCTTT. The encoded protein is CASSLSSENTEAFF.

The table lists this clonotype with a few counts. V usage is TRBV19 and J usage is TRBJ2-7, with a possible D match to TRBD2 (7 bases). V dropped 5 bases and J dropped 2 bases, with 16 bases sitting between them. Looked up from germline, CDR1 is LNHDA and CDR2 is SQIVND (reference sequence). The CDR3 spans 15 residues. CDR3 sequence: CASSPGEGVTYEQYF. DNA for the CDR3: TGTGCCAGTAGTCCCGGGGAGGGGGTCACCTACGAGCAGTACTTC.

The V call is TRBV7-2, the J call TRBJ2-1; 7 positions match TRBD2. The J call may be in error: the DNA end matches TRBJ2-7 better. This CDR3 is 15 amino acids long. Germline V gives CDR1 SGHTA, CDR2 FQGNSA. CDR3 residues: CASSHSARGYNEQYF. CDR3 DNA: TGTGCCAGCAGCCACTCGGCGCGGGGGTACAATGAGCAGTACTTC.

This clonotype was seen ten or more times. The rearrangement joins TRBV4-2 to TRBJ2-7; perhaps TRBD2 as D (5 bases). The CDR3 totals 15 residues. Germline V gene data show CDR1 as LGHNA and CDR2 as YNFKEQ. V was clipped by 0 bases and J by 2 bases, with 11 bases between them. CDR3 protein: CASSQEADGAYEQYF. CDR3 in DNA: TGTGCCAGCAGCCAAGAAGCGGACGGAGCCTACGAGCAGTACTTC.

Turning to this clonotype: The junction departs from germline at one end; a sequencing error may be responsible. The CDR3 bases are TGTACCACCAGTGACTCCGGCCGGGTGCAGTTCTTC. Translated, it gives CTTSDSGRVQFF. The chain joins TRBV24-1 to TRBJ2-1; D is ambiguous. Germline CDR1 reads KGHDR; CDR2 reads SFDVKD. There are 12 residues in the CDR3.

This clonotype was seen just once. The CDR3 carries no conserved terminal phenylalanine or tryptophan, so it likely arises from a read error. Because the CDR3's place on the DNA is in doubt, the DNA is left out and the CDR3 is given as listed by TCRdb. The J gene is TRBJ2-5, the V gene TRBV4-3. The CDR3 spans 8 residues, counting both ends. Germline CDR1 LGHNA, CDR2 YSLEER. The chain's CDR3 is CASSQGSL.